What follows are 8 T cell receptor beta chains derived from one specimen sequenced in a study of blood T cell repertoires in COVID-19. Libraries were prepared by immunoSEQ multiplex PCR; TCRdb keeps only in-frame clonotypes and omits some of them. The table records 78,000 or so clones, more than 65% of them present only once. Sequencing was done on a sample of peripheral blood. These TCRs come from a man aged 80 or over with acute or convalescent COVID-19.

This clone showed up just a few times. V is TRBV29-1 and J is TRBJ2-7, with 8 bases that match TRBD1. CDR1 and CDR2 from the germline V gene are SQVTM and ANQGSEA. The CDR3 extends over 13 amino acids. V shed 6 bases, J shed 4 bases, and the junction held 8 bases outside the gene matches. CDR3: CSVTRTGTYEQYF. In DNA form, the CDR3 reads TGCAGCGTGACTCGGACAGGGACGTACGAGCAGTACTTC.

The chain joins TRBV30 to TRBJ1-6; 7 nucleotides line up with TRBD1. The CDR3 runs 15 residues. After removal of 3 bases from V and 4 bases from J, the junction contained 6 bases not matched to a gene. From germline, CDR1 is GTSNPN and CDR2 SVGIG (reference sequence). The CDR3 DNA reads TGTGCCTGGAGCCAACAGACAGGGTATAATTCACCCCTCCACTTT. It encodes CAWSQQTGYNSPLHF.

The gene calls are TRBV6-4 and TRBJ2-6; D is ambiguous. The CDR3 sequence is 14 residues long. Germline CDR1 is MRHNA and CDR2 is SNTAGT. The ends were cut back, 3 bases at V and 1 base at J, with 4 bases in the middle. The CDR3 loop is CASSEQSGANVLTF. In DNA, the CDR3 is TGTGCCAGCAGTGAACAGTCTGGGGCCAACGTCCTGACTTTC.

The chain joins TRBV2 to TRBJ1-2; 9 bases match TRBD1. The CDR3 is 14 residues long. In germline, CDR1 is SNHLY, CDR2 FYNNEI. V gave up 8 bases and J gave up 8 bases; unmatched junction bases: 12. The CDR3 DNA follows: TGTGCCAGCCTCGGACAGGGGAAGTCTCGCGGCTACACCTTC. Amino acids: CASLGQGKSRGYTF. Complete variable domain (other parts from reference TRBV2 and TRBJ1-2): EPEVTQTPSHQVTQMGQEVILRCVPISNHLYFYWYRQILGQKVEFLVSFYNNEISEKSEIFDDQFSVERPDGSNFTLKIRSTKLEDSAMYFCASLGQGKSRGYTFGSGTRLTVV.

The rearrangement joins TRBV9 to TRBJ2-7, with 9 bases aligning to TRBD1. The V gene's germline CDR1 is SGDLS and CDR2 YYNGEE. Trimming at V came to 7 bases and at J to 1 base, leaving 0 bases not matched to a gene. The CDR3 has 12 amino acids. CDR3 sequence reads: CASGTGSYEQYF. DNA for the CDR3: TGTGCCAGCGGGACAGGGTCCTACGAGCAGTACTTC.

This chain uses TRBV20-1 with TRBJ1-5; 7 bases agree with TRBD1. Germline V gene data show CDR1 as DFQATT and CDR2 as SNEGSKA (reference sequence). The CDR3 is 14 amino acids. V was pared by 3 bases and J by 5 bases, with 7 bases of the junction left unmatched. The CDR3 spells CSASWSQGDQPQHF. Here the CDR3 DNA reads TGCAGTGCTAGTTGGAGCCAGGGGGATCAGCCCCAGCATTTT.

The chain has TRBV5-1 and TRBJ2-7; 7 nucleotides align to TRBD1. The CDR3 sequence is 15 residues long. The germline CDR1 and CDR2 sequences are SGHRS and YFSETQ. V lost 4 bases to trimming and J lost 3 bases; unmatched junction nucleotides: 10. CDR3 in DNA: TGCGCCAGCAGCCTGAGCCCGGGACAGAACTACGAGCAGTACTTC. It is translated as CASSLSPGQNYEQYF.

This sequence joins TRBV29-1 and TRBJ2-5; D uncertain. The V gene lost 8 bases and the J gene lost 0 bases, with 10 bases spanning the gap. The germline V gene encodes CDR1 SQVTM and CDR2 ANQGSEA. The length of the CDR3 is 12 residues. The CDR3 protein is CSIPDYQETQYF. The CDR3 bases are TGCAGCATCCCCGACTACCAAGAGACCCAGTACTTC.